Listed below are T cell receptor beta chains from one sample, sequenced in a study of technical replicates of blood from several donors. Method: immunoSEQ multiplex PCR; TCRdb's copy keeps in-frame clones and lacks some. The sample has roughly 79,000 clones, over 95% seen once; the top ten hold around 0.38%. Material for sequencing was T cells isolated from PBMCs. These receptors all come from a human donor in good health. The conserved cysteine and the conserved F or W are not part of the CDR3 here. The order of the fields is J gene, D gene, V gene, CDR3 protein. The D gene is left open where the match is weak.

TRBJ1-5	TRBD1	TRBV27	ASSLYRGLSQPQH
TRBJ1-2	.	TRBV28	ASSNTGSYGYT
TRBJ2-5	.	TRBV18	ASSPQGQETQY
TRBJ2-7	.	TRBV15	ATSRVTGSLSAAQGQY
TRBJ2-3	TRBD2	TRBV7-8	ASSLLAGSTDTQY
TRBJ2-1	TRBD2	TRBV19	ASSTGTSANNEQF
TRBJ1-2	.	TRBV28	ASSLPGEHYGYT
TRBJ2-7	TRBD2	TRBV14	ASSNEVTSGEYEQY
TRBJ2-1	TRBD2	TRBV6-6	ASSYSSSGNYNEQF
TRBJ1-2	.	TRBV5-4	ASSYRDGYT
TRBJ1-5	.	TRBV7-2	ASSLYGLGQPQH
TRBJ1-5	.	TRBV7-2	ASSSSGGLRAQH
TRBJ1-4	.	TRBV7-9	ASSSTGPKLF
TRBJ1-1	TRBD1	TRBV10-3	AISEIAAGSGGVF
TRBJ2-5	.	TRBV15	ATSIQQETQY
TRBJ2-3	.	TRBV5-1	ASSSEGRSGADTQY
TRBJ1-1	.	TRBV28	ASRRGTEAF
TRBJ1-5	TRBD1	TRBV12-5	ASGLSAGGQPQH
TRBJ2-7	TRBD1	TRBV7-9	ASSLEDREINEQY
TRBJ2-3	TRBD2	TRBV9	ASSVSSSGRETDTQY
TRBJ2-1	.	TRBV20-1	SATADEQF
TRBJ2-3	.	TRBV7-7	ASSLLTGSTDTQY
TRBJ2-1	TRBD2	TRBV7-3	ASSLTSGRAYNEQF
TRBJ1-2	.	TRBV28	ASSLQGNYGYT
TRBJ2-5	TRBD2	TRBV5-5	ASSPTSGRASIETQY
TRBJ1-1	.	TRBV19	ASSFGGYTEAF
TRBJ1-2	.	TRBV7-8	ASSLVPQGTPPQGFYGYT
TRBJ2-5	.	TRBV12-5	ASGLVPEAQY
TRBJ2-5	.	TRBV5-5	ASSLAGLDQETQY
TRBJ1-2	TRBD1	TRBV2	ASSRGQNYGYT
TRBJ2-7	TRBD2	TRBV6-5	ASAGDAGEQY
TRBJ2-7	TRBD1	TRBV5-1	ASSVDRDREQY
TRBJ1-5	TRBD1	TRBV6-5	ASSYPTGDSNQPQH
TRBJ2-7	TRBD2	TRBV11-3	ASSKSGNRDYEQY
TRBJ1-5	.	TRBV27	ASSSPSQGGNQPQH
TRBJ1-2	.	TRBV30	AWGFGGGYT
TRBJ2-7	.	TRBV10-1	ASSEKVSGLTYEQY
TRBJ1-1	.	TRBV7-2	ASRQTGHTEAF